This TCR beta chain was obtained from a study of molecular identifiers for immune sequencing clone quantification. The sample holds many counts of this clonotype. The CDR3 is 15 amino acids. V lost 1 base and J lost 7, with 14 bases in between. Investigators produced naive CD8 libraries from roughly 18,000 to 920,000 sorted cells, drawing on 10%, 30% or 50% RNA. TCRdb independently ran MiXCR on the PCR reads; one entry per CDR3 protein. The sample has hundreds of thousands of distinct CDR3 sequences; 25% are singletons. Sequencing was performed on naive CD8+ T cells from blood, with Jurkat cell RNA spiked in. The subset: FACS-sorted CD8+CD4-CCR7+CD45RA+ naive T cells. The chain joins TRBV12-3 or TRBV12-4 to TRBJ1-5; TRBD1 might be the D (5 bases). This receptor was obtained from a human donor in good health. Some libraries in this study had Jurkat cell RNA spiked in. The DNA of the CDR3 is TGTGCCAGCAGTTTAGTCGGGCAGGGTGGACAGCCCCAGCATTTT. It is translated as CASSLVGQGGQPQHF.